The present T cell receptor beta chain was sequenced within a study of T-cell memory formation after mild COVID-19. TCRdb passed the 5' RACE reads through MiXCR, listing each CDR3 protein once. The sample carries around 4,400 distinct CDR3 sequences, around 25% recorded once. The sample consisted of PBMCs or a T cell subset sorted from them (not recorded which). The TCR comes from an adult who had mild COVID-19 (a few samples of this study predate the infection). Cell type and time point are not known.

In DNA form, the CDR3 reads TGTGCCAGCAGTCAACTAGCGGGGGAGACCGATACGCAGTATTTT. As protein: CASSQLAGETDTQYF. V usage is TRBV12-3 or TRBV12-4 and J usage is TRBJ2-3, with 11 bases identical to TRBD2. The CDR3 is made up of 15 amino acids. J was trimmed by 6 bases and V by 5 bases; bases with no gene match: 7.